The rows below give T cell receptor beta chains drawn from one sample of a study of blood T cell repertoires in COVID-19. Produced via immunoSEQ multiplex PCR; TCRdb's table is partial and in-frame only. The data show about 100,000 clones, roughly 85% seen once. Sequenced: peripheral blood. The receptors here all came from a man aged 55 to 70 with acute or convalescent COVID-19. Each CDR3 is given without its conserved first and last residue. The D gene is left open where the match is weak. Not all rows give a size; the values are once, few, many and, for expanded clones, a class.

clone_size v_call d_call cdr3_aa
- TRBV7-2 TRBD1 ASRRTGQETQY
- TRBV14 TRBD2 ASSQDSRTSGRRETQY
- TRBV10-1 - ASSDHTSVEQY
few TRBV11-2 - ASSGAADTQETQY
- TRBV7-2 - ASSYPLLGGVQAQY
- TRBV7-2 TRBD2 ASSFLAGNTGELF
- TRBV6-2/TRBV6-3 - ASSYVPVTANYGYT
- TRBV30 - AWRLGILNTGELF
once TRBV19 TRBD1 ASSATGDYGYT
- TRBV9 - ASSRVSYEQY
- TRBV5-5 - ASSRMASYNEQF
- TRBV19 TRBD1 ASSMDRGAEAF
- TRBV15 TRBD2 ATSRARGLGVNEQF
- TRBV11-2 - ASSARSGSYEQY
- TRBV30 TRBD2 AWSVLRGTGELF
- TRBV6-5 TRBD2 ASNLAGSIGNEQF
- TRBV24-1 TRBD2 ATSESTSGGALDTQY
- TRBV10-2 TRBD1 ANVRDRVAEAF
- TRBV4-2 - ASSKIPHGGELF
- TRBV5-1 TRBD2 ASSPEGTSDEQY
- TRBV19 TRBD1 ASSARSTGDNSPLH
- TRBV11-2 - ASSLDRLVSQY
- TRBV30 - AWSLGQGGDEQY
once TRBV19 TRBD1 ASSISGQSHEQY
- TRBV20-1 - SASPGSGQY
- TRBV4-2 TRBD2 ASSQGSGVSYEQY
- TRBV29-1 - SVEDLTGSSYEQY
- TRBV7-2 TRBD2 ASSLQSGGAVDTQY
- TRBV12-3/TRBV12-4 - ASSLRGDIY
few TRBV6-5 TRBD1 ASPLPPGGLEKLF
- TRBV5-1 TRBD1 ASSTGQGSTDTQY
- TRBV24-1 - ATSDPSSSTDTQY
- TRBV6-4 - ASSVEENTGELF
once TRBV9 TRBD1 ASSVAQGAPYEQY
- TRBV18 TRBD1 ASSRSGGNTEAF
- TRBV27 - ASISPNLNTEAF
- TRBV5-1 - ASSFDGGSGANVLT
once TRBV18 - ASSPGGVNQPQH
- TRBV5-1 - ASSLGGSGTEAF
- TRBV27 - ASSLSGRPVETQY
- TRBV5-5 TRBD2 ASSPRTSGGAFNEQF
- TRBV7-7 - ASSLSLASYEQY
- TRBV7-2 TRBD2 ASSLRTSGITDTQY
- TRBV7-2 - ASSLASPGTGELF
- TRBV29-1 TRBD2 SVDGPLAATDTDTQY
- TRBV5-1 TRBD2 ASSPLATYNEQF
- TRBV5-1 - ASSFRQVGHEQY
once TRBV6-5 TRBD1 ASNPTGLQTPST
few TRBV7-9 - ASSPDTFSSYNSPLH
few TRBV5-1 - ASSLDLDSSYNSPLH
- TRBV2 - ASNPSSYNEQF
- TRBV6-2/TRBV6-3 - ASSSLGGYEQY
- TRBV7-2 TRBD2 ASSLAQSGGLETQY